This TCR beta chain was retrieved from a study of cytomegalovirus exposure and HLA in healthy donors. CDR1 is MDHEN, CDR2 SYDVKM, per germline. V lost 4 bases and J lost 3; bases outside the gene matches: 10. The CDR3 is 16 amino acids. The PCR had 60 Vbeta and 13 Jbeta primers. Assay: immunoSEQ multiplex PCR; the TCRdb copy retains only in-frame clones and omits some. This table holds under 150,000 clones, around three quarters found once. This cohort consisted of healthy bone marrow donors. The chain couples TRBV28 to TRBJ1-2; TRBD1 matches 8 bases. Sequences were obtained from PBMCs. This TCR came from a woman aged 45-65 years in good health and CMV-seronegative. This chain's CDR3 is CASSSPGQGGDYGYTF. CDR3 coding DNA: TGTGCCAGCAGTTCTCCCGGACAGGGTGGGGACTATGGCTACACCTTC.